A selection of T cell receptor beta chains follows, all from one sample in a study of blood T cell repertoires in COVID-19. Repertoires were generated with immunoSEQ multiplex PCR, while TCRdb's copy carries only in-frame clones and drops some. The sample yields approximately 230,000 clones, 80% to 90% seen once. The source material was peripheral blood. The receptors were sampled from an elderly man with acute or convalescent COVID-19. CDR3s include the opening cysteine and the closing phenylalanine or tryptophan. The D gene is left open where the match is weak. Clone size is stated in some rows and not others, as once, few, many or a class when expanded.

D gene | clone size | J gene | V gene | CDR3 protein | CDR3 DNA
TRBD2 | - | TRBJ2-7 | TRBV3-1/TRBV3-2 | CASSPPVAGGPGEQYF | TGTGCCAGCAGCCCCCCCGTAGCGGGAGGGCCGGGAGAGCAGTACTTC
TRBD1 | - | TRBJ1-4 | TRBV6-5 | CASSRTGEKGEKLFF | TGTGCCAGCAGTCGCACAGGGGAAAAGGGAGAAAAACTGTTTTTT
TRBD1 | - | TRBJ2-5 | TRBV7-7 | CASSSGTGGGETQYF | TGTGCCAGCAGTTCCGGGACAGGGGGCGGAGAGACCCAGTACTTC
- | - | TRBJ1-4 | TRBV3-1/TRBV3-2 | CASSRNGGGEKLFF | TGTGCCAGCAGCCGCAACGGAGGAGGGGAAAAACTGTTTTTT
- | - | TRBJ2-5 | TRBV12-5 | CASGPSIRGQETQYF | TGTGCTAGTGGTCCCAGCATCAGGGGACAAGAGACCCAGTACTTC
- | - | TRBJ1-1 | TRBV6-6 | CASSYDPTSTEAFF | TGTGCCAGCAGTTACGATCCCACGAGCACTGAAGCTTTCTTT
- | - | TRBJ2-2 | TRBV7-7 | CASSLNYGPGELFF | TGTGCCAGCAGCTTAAACTACGGCCCCGGGGAGCTGTTTTTT
TRBD1 | - | TRBJ2-2 | TRBV19 | CASSRDRGNTGELFF | TGTGCCAGTAGCCGGGACAGGGGGAACACCGGGGAGCTGTTTTTT
TRBD2 | - | TRBJ2-1 | TRBV7-2 | CASLWTSGGFYNEQFF | TGTGCCAGCTTATGGACTAGCGGAGGTTTCTACAATGAGCAGTTCTTC
- | - | TRBJ1-5 | TRBV6-5 | CASSLQGGNQPQHF | TGTGCCAGCAGTCTTCAGGGTGGCAATCAGCCCCAGCATTTT
- | - | TRBJ1-2 | TRBV7-3 | CASSLSPYTGQGGYTF | TGTGCCAGCAGCTTAAGCCCCTACACAGGCCAGGGCGGCTACACCTTC
- | - | TRBJ2-2 | TRBV6-2/TRBV6-3 | CASSYGGAKDTGELFF | TGTGCCAGCAGTTACGGGGGGGCAAAGGACACCGGGGAGCTGTTTTTT
TRBD1 | - | TRBJ2-1 | TRBV7-2 | CASSLASGGVGVDEQFF | TGTGCCAGCAGCTTAGCCTCAGGGGGCGTAGGTGTGGATGAGCAGTTCTTC
TRBD1 | - | TRBJ1-2 | TRBV19 | CASSTRTGGNYGYTF | TGTGCCAGTAGTACTCGGACAGGGGGAAACTATGGCTACACCTTC
TRBD1 | few | TRBJ1-1 | TRBV6-2/TRBV6-3 | CASSYQDRVADEAFF | TGTGCCAGCAGTTATCAGGACAGGGTAGCTGATGAAGCTTTCTTT
- | - | TRBJ2-7 | TRBV28 | CASRAVSYEQYF | TGTGCCAGCCGTGCAGTCTCCTACGAGCAGTACTTC
TRBD2 | - | TRBJ2-2 | TRBV11-2 | CASSLARPTSLGGELFF | TGTGCCAGCAGCTTAGCCCGCCCGACTAGCTTGGGCGGGGAGCTGTTTTTT
- | - | TRBJ1-1 | TRBV10-3 | CAISDLANTEAFF | TGTGCCATCAGTGATTTGGCGAACACTGAAGCTTTCTTT
- | - | TRBJ1-2 | TRBV18 | CASSPPSTGANYGYTF | TGTGCCAGCTCACCACCGAGTACAGGAGCTAACTATGGCTACACCTTC
TRBD1 | - | TRBJ1-1 | TRBV4-3 | CASSLYSGTESQAFF | TGCGCCAGCAGCCTTTATTCCGGGACAGAGTCCCAAGCTTTCTTT
TRBD1 | - | TRBJ2-2 | TRBV25-1 | CASGKDRGTGELFF | TGTGCCAGCGGCAAGGACAGGGGCACCGGGGAGCTGTTTTTT
TRBD1 | - | TRBJ2-2 | TRBV9 | CASSVGQGMANTGELFF | TGTGCCAGCAGCGTCGGACAGGGAATGGCGAACACCGGGGAGCTGTTTTTT
- | many | TRBJ2-7 | TRBV5-1 | CASSQDSSYEQYF | TGCGCCAGCAGCCAGGACAGTTCCTACGAGCAGTACTTC
- | - | TRBJ1-3 | TRBV5-5 | CASSFAQAGFSGNTIYF | TGTGCCAGCAGCTTCGCACAGGCTGGATTCTCTGGAAACACCATATATTTT
- | - | TRBJ1-5 | TRBV12-3/TRBV12-4 | CASSASGFQPQHF | TGTGCCAGCAGCGCCAGCGGGTTTCAGCCCCAGCATTTT
- | - | TRBJ1-2 | TRBV2 | CASSEVGGTYGYTF | TGTGCCAGCAGCGAAGTGGGAGGGACCTATGGCTACACCTTC
- | once | TRBJ2-7 | TRBV29-1 | CSVEAGVDEQYF | TGCAGCGTTGAGGCAGGGGTCGACGAGCAGTACTTC
- | - | TRBJ1-2 | TRBV7-9 | CASSRLEGSNYGYTF | TGTGCCAGCAGCCGACTCGAGGGATCTAACTATGGCTACACCTTC
- | - | TRBJ1-4 | TRBV28 | CASSFSGGFNEKLFF | TGTGCCAGCAGTTTCAGCGGAGGGTTTAATGAAAAACTGTTTTTT
TRBD2 | once | TRBJ2-7 | TRBV3-1/TRBV3-2 | CASSQDFSGGASYEQYF | TGTGCCAGCAGCCAAGATTTTAGCGGGGGAGCCTCCTACGAGCAGTACTTC
TRBD2 | - | TRBJ2-5 | TRBV5-1 | CASSHEGLAGGDQYF | TGCGCCAGCAGCCATGAGGGACTAGCCGGAGGGGACCAGTACTTC
- | - | TRBJ2-5 | TRBV6-2/TRBV6-3 | CASSYSRGETQYF | TGTGCCAGCAGTTACTCACGGGGAGAGACCCAGTACTTC
TRBD2 | - | TRBJ2-7 | TRBV14 | CASSRASGRAAYEQYF | TGTGCCAGCAGTCGGGCTAGCGGGAGGGCCGCTTACGAGCAGTACTTC
- | - | TRBJ2-5 | TRBV6-5 | CASEGADQETQYF | TGTGCCAGCGAAGGGGCTGACCAAGAGACCCAGTACTTC
- | - | TRBJ2-1 | TRBV10-3 | CAISDPRHTEQFF | TGTGCCATCAGTGATCCGAGACACACTGAGCAGTTCTTC
- | - | TRBJ1-1 | TRBV19 | CASSTSRNTEAFF | TGTGCCAGTAGTACCTCGAGGAACACTGAAGCTTTCTTT
TRBD1 | - | TRBJ1-1 | TRBV3-1/TRBV3-2 | CASSQGTGRNTEAFF | TGTGCCAGCAGCCAAGGGACAGGTCGGAACACTGAAGCTTTCTTT
- | - | TRBJ2-4 | TRBV24-1 | CATSDSGGKNIQYF | TGTGCCACCAGTGATTCTGGAGGCAAAAACATTCAGTACTTC
TRBD1 | once | TRBJ2-2 | TRBV7-2 | CASSFTGTGVTGELFF | TGTGCCAGCAGCTTCACCGGGACAGGGGTCACCGGGGAGCTGTTTTTT
TRBD1 | - | TRBJ1-6 | TRBV28 | CASSQPQGARTPLHF | TGTGCCAGCAGCCAACCACAGGGGGCGAGGACACCCCTCCACTTT
- | few | TRBJ2-6 | TRBV3-1/TRBV3-2 | CASSQSRASGANVLTF | TGTGCCAGCAGCCAGAGCAGGGCCTCTGGGGCCAACGTCCTGACTTTC
- | - | TRBJ2-2 | TRBV9 | CASSPRLRGLFSNTGELFF | TGTGCCAGCAGCCCACGACTCCGGGGACTTTTCTCGAACACCGGGGAGCTGTTTTTT
TRBD2 | - | TRBJ2-3 | TRBV5-1 | CASSQISGGLGTDTQYF | TGCGCCAGCAGCCAGATTAGCGGGGGGCTCGGGACAGATACGCAGTATTTT
TRBD1 | - | TRBJ1-2 | TRBV19 | CASSKGAGGYTF | TGTGCCAGTAGTAAGGGGGCCGGTGGCTACACCTTC
- | - | TRBJ1-1 | TRBV13 | CASSREVYTEAFF | TGTGCCAGCAGCCGAGAGGTATACACTGAAGCTTTCTTT
TRBD1 | - | TRBJ1-5 | TRBV18 | CASSPGTGGNQPQHF | TGTGCCAGCTCACCCGGGACAGGAGGAAATCAGCCCCAGCATTTT
- | - | TRBJ1-1 | TRBV5-1 | CASSPGGNTEAFF | TGCGCCAGCAGCCCGGGGGGAAACACTGAAGCTTTCTTT
TRBD1 | once | TRBJ2-3 | TRBV5-1 | CASSLWYRGQGDTQYF | TGCGCCAGCAGCTTGTGGTACAGGGGGCAGGGAGATACGCAGTATTTT
- | - | TRBJ2-7 | TRBV6-1 | CASSEPSGTGYEQYF | TGTGCCAGCAGTGAGCCCTCCGGGACTGGTTACGAGCAGTACTTC
TRBD2 | - | TRBJ2-3 | TRBV5-4 | CASSTPLAGVSNTQYF | TGTGCCAGCAGCACCCCACTAGCGGGGGTTTCAAATACGCAGTATTTT
TRBD1 | - | TRBJ2-1 | TRBV5-5 | CASSRDRGITQRPFF | TGTGCCAGCAGCCGGGACAGGGGAATTACCCAGCGACCGTTCTTC
TRBD2 | - | TRBJ2-5 | TRBV9 | CASSTREGKETQYF | TGTGCCAGCAGCACCCGGGAGGGGAAAGAGACCCAGTACTTC
- | once | TRBJ1-1 | TRBV29-1 | CSGGSGNTEAFF | TGCAGCGGGGGATCAGGGAACACTGAAGCTTTCTTT
- | - | TRBJ2-7 | TRBV7-2 | CASSLDGGDSYEQYF | TGTGCCAGCAGCTTAGACGGAGGGGACTCCTACGAGCAGTACTTC
TRBD2 | - | TRBJ2-1 | TRBV6-6 | CASRVLAGNEQFF | TGTGCCAGCAGGGTTTTAGCGGGAAATGAGCAGTTCTTC